This passage covers 22 T cell receptor beta chains from one sample sequenced in a study of blood T cell repertoires in COVID-19. Only in-frame clones appear in the TCRdb table, and some are missing; sequencing was by immunoSEQ multiplex PCR. Of 360,000 or so clones in the sample, roughly 87% were seen once. Sequencing input: peripheral blood. These receptors came from a woman aged 60 to 75 with COVID-19, enrolled during active disease.

The genes are TRBV5-6 and TRBJ2-5; D unclear. The CDR3 has 12 amino acids. Germline assignment: CDR1 SGHDT and CDR2 YYEEEE. Deletions cut 1 base from V and 5 bases from J, with 6 bases between. The CDR3 here is CASSLYRETQYF. The CDR3 nucleotides are TGTGCCAGCAGCTTGTACCGGGAGACCCAGTACTTC.

The gene calls are TRBV4-1 and TRBJ1-1; TRBD1 aligns across 9 bases. The trim removed 0 bases at V and 5 bases at J, leaving 4 bases unmatched. The length of the CDR3 is 15 residues. Looked up from germline, CDR1 is MGHRA and CDR2 is YSYEKL. The DNA for the CDR3 is TGCGCCAGCAGCCAAGAGCCCGGGACAGGGACTGAAGCTTTCTTT. Translation gives CASSQEPGTGTEAFF.

The V call is TRBV19, the J call TRBJ1-1; TRBD1 agrees at 10 bases. The CDR3 extends over 15 amino acids. Germline trimming cut 5 bases from V and 3 bases from J; bases unmatched to any gene: 6. Germline V gene sequence: CDR1 LNHDA, CDR2 SQIVND (reference sequence). The CDR3 region is CASSYSGTGDTEAFF. CDR3 coding DNA: TGTGCCAGTAGTTATTCCGGGACAGGGGACACTGAAGCTTTCTTT.

The chain has TRBV12-5 and TRBJ2-7; D is unclear. V lost 7 bases, J lost 0 bases, and 16 bases lay in between. Germline V gives CDR1 LGHNT, CDR2 FRNRAP. This CDR3 has 15 amino acids. Here the CDR3 DNA reads TGTGCTAGTGCCTTCGGGTTCATTAGCTCCTACGAGCAGTACTTC. It encodes CASAFGFISSYEQYF.

This chain links TRBV6-2 or TRBV6-3 with TRBJ2-3; 10 bases are a match to TRBD2. From germline, CDR1 is MNHEY and CDR2 SVGEGT. The junction had 8 bases not matched to a gene; V was cut back by 2 bases and J by 3 bases. The CDR3 has 17 amino acids. The CDR3 loop reads CASSYPSALAGTDTQYF. As DNA, the CDR3 is TGTGCCAGCAGTTACCCCAGCGCACTAGCGGGGACAGATACGCAGTATTTT.

This clone has a single count. This CDR3 reads CASNRLGAEGSPLHF. CDR3 nucleotide sequence: TGTGCCAGCAACCGGTTGGGGGCAGAGGGTTCACCCCTCCACTTT. This chain links TRBV3-1 (or the pseudogene TRBV3-2) with TRBJ1-6; D may be TRBD1 (6 bases). Looked up from germline, CDR1 is LGHDT and CDR2 is YNNKEL (reference sequence). V was clipped by 7 bases and J by 9 bases, with 19 bases between them. This CDR3 comprises 15 residues.

The chain joins TRBV2 to TRBJ1-3; D unclear. V lost 10 bases, J lost 2 bases, and 12 bases lay in between. The CDR3 contains 13 residues. Per the germline V gene, CDR1 is SNHLY and CDR2 is FYNNEI. The CDR3 DNA sequence: TGTGCCACCCGGCCGGAGGCTGGAAACACCATATATTTT. It yields the protein CATRPEAGNTIYF.

V and J are TRBV28 and TRBJ2-7, with 9 positions matching TRBD1. The germline CDR1 and CDR2 sequences are MDHEN and SYDVKM. The CDR3 runs to 17 residues. After removal of 4 bases from V and 5 bases from J, the junction contained 15 bases not matched to a gene. The CDR3 reads CASSSSPGTGNGHEQYF. For the CDR3, the DNA is TGTGCCAGCAGTTCTTCCCCCGGGACAGGGAATGGCCACGAGCAGTACTTC.

The V and J genes are TRBV9 and TRBJ1-1, with 9 nucleotides matching TRBD1. The CDR3 has 14 amino acids. The germline V gene encodes CDR1 SGDLS and CDR2 YYNGEE. After removal of 4 bases from V and 5 bases from J, the junction contained 6 bases not matched to a gene. CDR3 nucleotides: TGTGCCAGCAGCCCCCACAGGGGGCGGACTGAAGCTTTCTTT. Translation: CASSPHRGRTEAFF.

The chain employs TRBV19 and TRBJ2-5; a possible D gene is TRBD1 (6 bases). The germline V gene has CDR1 LNHDA and CDR2 SQIVND (reference sequence). This CDR3 spans 15 amino acids. Trimming took off 7 bases at V and 5 bases at J, with 20 bases between the two ends. The CDR3 is CASKAQGYLAETQYF. The DNA of the CDR3 is TGTGCCAGTAAGGCACAGGGTTATTTAGCGGAGACCCAGTACTTC.

The chain joins TRBV18 to TRBJ2-1; perhaps TRBD1 as D (8 bases). The CDR3 is made up of 13 amino acids. The V gene's germline CDR1 is KGHSH and CDR2 LQKENI. With 0 bases removed from V and 12 bases from J, the gap between germline ends came to 12 bases. The CDR3 DNA reads as TGTGCCAGCTCACCACCGGACAGGGAGGGGCAGTTCTTC. Protein: CASSPPDREGQFF.

The chain couples TRBV19 to TRBJ1-1, with D possibly TRBD1 on 6 matching bases. V lost 6 bases and J lost 1, with 12 bases in between. This CDR3 has 14 residues. The germline gives CDR1 LNHDA, CDR2 SQIVND (reference sequence). CDR3: CASRQGLQNTEAFF. The CDR3 DNA reads TGTGCCAGTAGGCAGGGGTTACAGAACACTGAAGCTTTCTTT.

The chain employs TRBV6-6 and TRBJ2-4; 11 bases line up with TRBD2. CDR1 is MNHNY, CDR2 SVGAGI, per germline (reference sequence). J lost 5 bases, V lost 4 bases, and 7 bases had no gene match. The CDR3 totals 16 residues. CDR3 DNA sequence: TGTGCCAGCAGTTTAAGTAGCGGGGGGGCCCAAAACATTCAGTACTTC. Its protein product is CASSLSSGGAQNIQYF.

The gene calls are TRBV5-1 and TRBJ2-3; 9 positions match TRBD2. Looked up from germline, CDR1 is SGHRS and CDR2 is YFSETQ. The J segment lost 1 base and the V segment lost 1 base, leaving 4 bases of the junction unmatched. There are 16 residues in the CDR3. The CDR3 bases are TGCGCCAGCAGCTTGTCTCCTAGCGGGGGCACAGATACGCAGTATTTT. This codes for CASSLSPSGGTDTQYF. The full variable domain, with the rest looked up from reference TRBV5-1 and TRBJ2-3, is KAGVTQTPRYLIKTRGQQVTLSCSPISGHRSVSWYQQTPGQGLQFLFEYFSETQRNKGNFPGRFSGRQFSNSRSEMNVSTLELGDSALYLCASSLSPSGGTDTQYFGPGTRLTVL.

The chain is built from TRBV15 and TRBJ2-1, with 10 nucleotides matching TRBD1. The germline gives CDR1 LNHNV, CDR2 YYDKDF (reference sequence). The CDR3 runs 15 residues. The J segment lost 9 bases and the V segment lost 0 bases, leaving 5 bases of the junction unmatched. CDR3 residues: CATSRDRQGAGEQFF. In nucleotides, the CDR3 is TGTGCCACCAGCAGAGATCGACAGGGGGCGGGTGAGCAGTTCTTC.

This chain uses TRBV30 with TRBJ1-3, with D tentatively TRBD1 (5 bases). The CDR3 loop spans 13 amino acids. The V end was cut by 4 bases, the J end by 5 bases, with 12 bases between. Germline CDR1 is GTSNPN and CDR2 is SVGIG (reference sequence). This chain's CDR3 is CAWTRVERNTIYF. The CDR3 DNA reads TGTGCCTGGACCAGGGTTGAACGAAACACCATATATTTT.

The rearrangement joins TRBV27 to TRBJ2-5; D is possibly TRBD2 (7 bases). CDR3 length: 16 amino acids. The germline V gene encodes CDR1 MNHEY and CDR2 SMNVEV (reference sequence). V gave up 1 base and J gave up 4 bases, with 16 bases separating them. In nucleotides, the CDR3 is TGTGCCAGCAGTTTATGGGGGGGCGGGGGTGGAGAGACCCAGTACTTC. It encodes CASSLWGGGGGETQYF.

This chain connects TRBV6-6 to TRBJ1-2, with D possibly TRBD1 on 6 matching bases. V was cut by 8 bases and J by 6 bases, with 10 bases left in between. There are 11 residues in the CDR3. Per the germline V gene, CDR1 is MNHNY and CDR2 is SVGAGI (reference sequence). CDR3 nucleotides: TGTGCCAGCGGGACACAGGATGGCTACACCTTC. This sequence encodes CASGTQDGYTF.

The chain links TRBV6-5 to TRBJ1-2; tentatively, D is TRBD1 (6 bases). Germline V gives CDR1 MNHEY, CDR2 SVGAGI. With 6 bases removed from V and 4 bases from J, the gap between germline ends came to 12 bases. The CDR3 has 13 residues. CDR3 DNA: TGTGCCAGCAGGGCAGGGGCGGCCTATGGCTACACCTTC. Translation gives CASRAGAAYGYTF.

The chain combines TRBV2 with TRBJ1-2; possibly TRBD1 for D (5 bases). Looked up from germline, CDR1 is SNHLY and CDR2 is FYNNEI. The ends were cut back, 7 bases at V and 0 bases at J, with 9 bases in the middle. This CDR3 comprises 13 residues. CDR3: CASNLDTNYGYTF. The DNA of the CDR3 is TGTGCCAGCAACCTGGACACTAACTATGGCTACACCTTC.

The J gene is TRBJ2-1, the V gene TRBV28; 11 bases fit TRBD2. Germline CDR1 reads MDHEN; CDR2 reads SYDVKM. This CDR3 comprises 17 residues. Trimming took 2 bases from V and 4 from J; bases not matched to a gene: 7. The CDR3 sequence is CASSLVGLAGGYNEQFF. In DNA form, the CDR3 reads TGTGCCAGCAGTTTAGTTGGGTTAGCGGGGGGGTACAATGAGCAGTTCTTC.

The rearrangement uses TRBV11-2 and TRBJ1-2; D is uncertain. Trimming left V 5 bases short and J 5 bases short, with 15 bases between. Germline loops: CDR1 SGHAT, CDR2 FQNNGV. CDR3 length equals 14 residues. The CDR3 spells CASSREFMEYGYTF. CDR3 sequence (DNA): TGTGCCAGCAGCCGTGAGTTCATGGAGTATGGCTACACCTTC. The variable domain in full, with the rest retrieved from reference TRBV11-2 and TRBJ1-2, is EAGVAQSPRYKIIEKRQSVAFWCNPISGHATLYWYQQILGQGPKLLIQFQNNGVVDDSQLPKDRFSAERLKGVDSTLKIQPAKLEDSAVYLCASSREFMEYGYTFGSGTRLTVV.